This T cell receptor (beta chain) was observed in a study of T cell repertoires in cytomegalovirus infection. The CDR3 consists of 15 residues. V lost 3 bases to trimming and J lost 4 bases; unmatched junction nucleotides: 5. Per the germline V gene, CDR1 is SGHVS and CDR2 is FNYEAQ. This clonotype was seen only a few times. TCRdb redid the calling of the reads with MiXCR, one entry per CDR3 protein. The sample contains approximately 170,000 distinct CDR3 sequences, 17% of which appear only once. The sample consisted of CD8+ T cells from PBMCs. This TCR came from a human donor in good health (CMV status not recorded). Some clones in this sample may be carry-over from other donors' samples. The V gene is TRBV7-6, the J gene TRBJ1-5; 8 positions match TRBD1. The DNA of the CDR3 is TGTGCCAGCAGCTTGGGGCAGGGGGCAAATCAGCCCCAGCATTTT. This sequence encodes CASSLGQGANQPQHF.